Listed here are 25 T cell receptor beta chains from one sample, sequenced in a study of blood T cell repertoires in COVID-19 (dated by TCRdb to 2020 to 2022). To prepare the library, the immunoSEQ multiplex PCR assay was applied. Imported from immuneACCESS, the table was reduced by TCRdb to in-frame sequences with V and J called. These copies leave out some clones; in studies compared against another copy, an unresolved V gene accounts for under half, and the cause of the remainder is not known. The sample profile shows 300,000 or so clones; about four fifths of them were found once. The top ten clonotypes cover 0.95% to 1.5% of the sample. The sample taken for sequencing was peripheral blood. Receptor source: a woman between 50 and 59 years old with acute or convalescent COVID-19.

This clone is a singleton in its sample. This sequence joins TRBV2 and TRBJ1-2, with 7 bases aligning to TRBD1. V lost 8 bases and J lost 4; bases outside the gene matches: 4. The germline V gene has CDR1 SNHLY and CDR2 FYNNEI. The CDR3 extends over 12 amino acids. The CDR3 spells CASAGTAYGYTF. The CDR3 DNA reads TGTGCCAGCGCCGGGACAGCCTATGGCTACACCTTC.

The chain carries TRBV6-5 and TRBJ1-1; 7 bases line up with TRBD1. Germline V gene sequence: CDR1 MNHEY, CDR2 SVGAGI. The CDR3 is 13 residues long. V shed 6 bases, J shed 4 bases, and the junction held 5 bases outside the gene matches. CDR3 DNA: TGTGCCAGCAGGGGGGCAGGGGGCACTGAAGCTTTCTTT. Its translation is CASRGAGGTEAFF.

Notes on this clone: Other nucleotide sequences from this sample produce the same CDR3. V is TRBV28 and J is TRBJ1-2, with a tentative D call TRBD1 (5 bases). The CDR3 length is 12 residues. The germline gives CDR1 MDHEN, CDR2 SYDVKM. Deletions cut 5 bases from V and 5 bases from J, with 9 bases between. CDR3 sequence: CASSLAGYGYTF. CDR3 nucleotides: TGTGCCAGCAGTCTCGCAGGGTATGGCTACACCTTC.

This clone has more than one count but fewer than ten. The rearrangement uses TRBV24-1 and TRBJ1-3; TRBD1 agrees at 7 bases. The V and J ends lost 1 base and 2 bases, in that order; junction bases with no gene match: 4. Germline V gene lookup returns CDR1 KGHDR and CDR2 SFDVKD. The length of the CDR3 is 16 residues. The CDR3 spells CATSDFDRAPGNTIYF. The CDR3 bases are TGTGCCACCAGTGATTTCGACAGGGCCCCTGGAAACACCATATATTTT.

The chain couples TRBV12-5 to TRBJ2-2; 12 bases are shared with TRBD2. J was trimmed by 1 base and V by 1 base; bases with no gene match: 4. This CDR3 comprises 18 residues. The germline gives CDR1 LGHNT, CDR2 FRNRAP. This chain's CDR3 is CASGLESTSGGNTGELFF. In DNA, the CDR3 is TGTGCTAGTGGTTTGGAATCGACTAGCGGGGGGAACACCGGGGAGCTGTTTTTT.

The chain is built from TRBV4-2 and TRBJ2-5, with TRBD2 identical over 15 bases. The length of the CDR3 is 17 residues. Per germline, CDR1 LGHNA and CDR2 YNFKEQ. The V segment lost 4 bases and the J segment 5 bases; nucleotides outside the gene matches: 8. CDR3 DNA sequence: TGTGCCAGCAGCCCAGGGACTAGCGGGGGGCTCGGTGAGACCCAGTACTTC. This sequence encodes CASSPGTSGGLGETQYF.

The chain combines TRBV15 with TRBJ1-4; TRBD1 matches at 9 bases. V was pared by 1 base and J by 6 bases, with 3 bases of the junction left unmatched. Germline-derived CDR1 and CDR2 are LNHNV and YYDKDF (reference sequence). The CDR3 runs 15 residues. CDR3 coding DNA: TGTGCCACCAGCAGAGCCGGGGACAGGGATGAAAAACTGTTTTTT. Protein sequence: CATSRAGDRDEKLFF.

The rearrangement uses TRBV5-4 and TRBJ2-2; 10 bases map to TRBD1. The CDR3 has 15 amino acids. The V gene's germline CDR1 is SGHNT and CDR2 YYREEE (reference sequence). V was clipped by 2 bases and J by 5 bases; unmatched bases: 3. CDR3 in amino acids: CASSLDRGQTGELFF. The DNA of the CDR3 is TGTGCCAGCAGCTTAGACAGGGGGCAAACCGGGGAGCTGTTTTTT. Full variable domain (remainder filled in from reference TRBV5-4 and TRBJ2-2): ETGVTQSPTHLIKTRGQQVTLRCSSQSGHNTVSWYQQALGQGPQFIFQYYREEENGRGNFPPRFSGLQFPNYSSELNVNALELDDSALYLCASSLDRGQTGELFFGEGSRLTVL.

The gene calls are TRBV6-6 and TRBJ1-1; TRBD1 is a possible D gene (6 bases). The CDR3 loop spans 13 amino acids. In germline, CDR1 is MNHNY, CDR2 SVGAGI (reference sequence). V lost 8 bases and J lost 11, with 21 bases in between. In DNA, the CDR3 is TGTGCCAGCTGGGCAAGGGACACCGAGGGGGCTTTCTTT. Its translation is CASWARDTEGAFF.

This clone occurred a few times. The sample carries other DNA sequences with the same CDR3. The chain combines TRBV6-6 with TRBJ1-5; 7 nucleotides align to TRBD1. Germline V CDR1 and CDR2: MNHNY, SVGAGI (reference sequence). V trimming: 0 bases; J trimming: 3 bases; junction bases outside the gene matches: 2. The CDR3 loop spans 15 amino acids. The CDR3 region is CASSYSDRDNQPQHF. CDR3 sequence (DNA): TGTGCCAGCAGTTACTCAGACAGGGACAATCAGCCCCAGCATTTT.

This chain uses TRBV7-2 with TRBJ2-7; 7 bases align to TRBD1. Germline V gene data show CDR1 as SGHTA and CDR2 as FQGNSA. V lost 2 bases to trimming and J lost 7 bases; unmatched junction nucleotides: 17. The CDR3 length is 17 residues. The CDR3 here is CASSLMPGTVGYAEQYF. CDR3 sequence (DNA): TGTGCCAGCAGCTTAATGCCCGGGACAGTGGGTTACGCAGAGCAGTACTTC.

This clone was seen many times. The chain employs TRBV3-1 (or the pseudogene TRBV3-2) and TRBJ1-4; 7 nucleotides align to TRBD1. The V gene's germline CDR1 is LGHDT and CDR2 YNNKEL (reference sequence). This CDR3 contains 14 residues. V lost 4 bases and J lost 7; bases outside the gene matches: 6. CDR3 sequence: CASSRNRGGEKLFF. In DNA form, the CDR3 reads TGTGCCAGCAGCCGAAACAGGGGAGGTGAAAAACTGTTTTTT.

J is TRBJ2-7 and V is TRBV14; possible D gene TRBD1, 5 bases. The CDR3 totals 13 residues. Between the trimmed V and J ends, which lost 1 base and 7 bases, there was a span of 11 bases. In germline, CDR1 is SGHDN, CDR2 FVKESK. The CDR3 reads CASSQVTGKEQYF. The CDR3 DNA is TGTGCCAGCAGCCAAGTCACAGGCAAGGAGCAGTACTTC.

V gene TRBV18 combines with J gene TRBJ2-7; 9 nucleotides align to TRBD1. Germline trimming cut 0 bases from V and 6 bases from J; bases unmatched to any gene: 3. Germline CDR1 reads KGHSH; CDR2 reads LQKENI. The CDR3 is 14 amino acids. The CDR3 nucleotides are TGTGCCAGCTCACCACCGGACAGGGGAACCGAGCAGTACTTC. Translating it yields CASSPPDRGTEQYF.

V and J are TRBV19 and TRBJ1-3; D ambiguous. Germline CDR1 reads LNHDA; CDR2 reads SQIVND (reference sequence). CDR3 length: 13 residues. V was trimmed by 11 bases and J by 2 bases, leaving 13 bases between them. Written as DNA, the CDR3 is TGTGCCTGTGGGGAGGACCCTGGAAACACCATATATTTT. This translates into CACGEDPGNTIYF.

The V call is TRBV19, the J call TRBJ2-2; 8 bases fit TRBD1. The junction had 14 bases not matched to a gene; V was cut back by 5 bases and J by 9 bases. Germline V CDR1 and CDR2: LNHDA, SQIVND (reference sequence). The CDR3 consists of 16 residues. The CDR3 region is CASSPARGDRGRELFF. For the CDR3, the DNA is TGTGCCAGTAGTCCCGCCCGGGGTGACAGGGGCCGGGAGCTGTTTTTT. The full variable domain, its missing parts supplied by reference TRBV19 and TRBJ2-2, is DGGITQSPKYLFRKEGQNVTLSCEQNLNHDAMYWYRQDPGQGLRLIYYSQIVNDFQKGDIAEGYSVSREKKESFPLTVTSAQKNPTAFYLCASSPARGDRGRELFFGEGSRLTVL.

The V and J genes are TRBV4-2 and TRBJ2-3; TRBD1 is a possible D gene (5 bases). This CDR3 contains 13 residues. Trimming left V 5 bases short and J 5 bases short, with 11 bases between. CDR1 and CDR2 (germline): LGHNA, YNFKEQ. CDR3 protein: CASSAQGLDTQYF. In DNA form, the CDR3 reads TGTGCCAGCAGCGCCCAGGGTCTAGATACGCAGTATTTT.

The table lists this clone with a few counts. V is TRBV3-1 (or the pseudogene TRBV3-2) and J is TRBJ2-7; D gene uncertain. CDR3 length: 13 amino acids. Per the germline V gene, CDR1 is LGHDT and CDR2 is YNNKEL (reference sequence). Trimming removed 0 bases from V and 7 bases from J, with 10 bases in between. The CDR3 is CASSQEPAREQYV. The CDR3 DNA is TGTGCCAGCAGCCAAGAACCCGCTCGGGAGCAGTACGTC.

The chain has TRBV29-1 and TRBJ1-2; possible D gene TRBD1, 5 bases. Germline lookup yields CDR1 SQVTM and CDR2 ANQGSEA. Trimming took 6 bases from V and 4 from J, leaving 12 bases between them. CDR3 length: 12 amino acids. The CDR3 region has the DNA TGCAGCGTGGGGGGACTGGCCTATGGCTACACCTTC. Protein sequence: CSVGGLAYGYTF.

The rearrangement links TRBV18 to TRBJ2-5, with TRBD1 matching 9 bases. This CDR3 is built from 14 residues. CDR1 and CDR2 (germline): KGHSH, LQKENI. Unmatched junction bases numbered 6, after V lost 5 bases and J lost 5 bases. CDR3 sequence (DNA): TGTGCCAGCTCATTACGGACAGGGGACGAGACCCAGTACTTC. Translating it yields CASSLRTGDETQYF.

This clone was seen only once. This CDR3 is also generated by other DNA sequences in the sample. The chain uses TRBV7-9 and TRBJ2-2, with D perhaps TRBD2 (5 bases). The CDR3 spans 13 residues. Germline lookup yields CDR1 SEHNR and CDR2 FQNEAQ (reference sequence). Trimming took off 3 bases at V and 6 bases at J, with 8 bases between the two ends. CDR3 residues: CASSFTRAGELFF. CDR3 coding DNA: TGTGCCAGCAGCTTTACTAGGGCCGGGGAGCTGTTTTTT.

Only one count was recorded for this clone. The chain recombines TRBV24-1 with TRBJ1-1, with 10 bases identical to TRBD1. The germline V gene has CDR1 KGHDR and CDR2 SFDVKD. The CDR3 runs to 14 residues. Germline trimming cut 7 bases from V and 2 bases from J; bases unmatched to any gene: 3. The CDR3 DNA sequence: TGTGCCACCAGAGGGACAGGGGAAAACACTGAAGCTTTCTTT. Protein product: CATRGTGENTEAFF.

The V gene is TRBV12-3 or TRBV12-4, the J gene TRBJ1-1; no definite D call. The V end was cut by 2 bases, the J end by 3 bases, with 7 bases between. CDR3 length equals 13 residues. CDR3 coding DNA: TGTGCCAGCAGTTTAATCACATACACTGAAGCTTTCTTT. This codes for CASSLITYTEAFF.

The J gene is TRBJ1-5, the V gene TRBV9; D possibly corresponds to TRBD1 (6 bases). This CDR3 spans 16 amino acids. The V end lost 4 bases, the J end lost 3 bases, and 17 bases lay between the germline ends. CDR1 is SGDLS and CDR2 is YYNGEE in the germline V gene. The CDR3 coding sequence is TGTGCCAGCAGCTTCCTGAGCGGACAGTACAATCAGCCCCAGCATTTT. Translating it yields CASSFLSGQYNQPQHF.

The CDR3 DNA is TGTGCCAGCAGCCGTAGCCTCCCTACTAGCGGGAGGGCCTCGATTTCGTACAATGAGCAGTTCTTC. This translates into CASSRSLPTSGRASISYNEQFF. The chain carries TRBV9 and TRBJ2-1; 13 bases align to TRBD2. This CDR3 comprises 22 residues. CDR1 and CDR2 (germline): SGDLS, YYNGEE. Trimming cost V 4 bases and J 4 bases; bases outside gene matches: 23.